This T cell receptor (beta chain) emerged from a study of T cell responses to AZD1222 COVID-19 vaccine (dated by TCRdb to the early 2020s). Regarding the complete study: AZD1222 recipients given second doses at about 4 weeks or at about 12 weeks were pooled, since spike-specific TCR depth and breadth were not found to differ between the two schedules. Trial participants were enrolled into age subgroups of 18-55, 56-69 and 70-plus years, which contained around 140, 26 and 57 TCR-sequenced participants, respectively. TCR sequencing was performed for roughly 240 trial participants, of whom about 200 were given two doses of AZD1222 and 26 were given two doses of MenACWY control vaccine. Study-wide conclusions, independent of this receptor: A significant rise in spike-specific TCR breadth and depth was observed after two AZD1222 doses relative to day 0 and relative to MenACWY recipients. The whole spike protein was spanned by vaccine-associated CD4 TCRs, and dominant responses were seen in regions 160-218 and 743-854. Conclusions about previously exposed vaccinees are limited, since just five to seven AZD1222 recipients were seropositive for SARS-CoV-2 at baseline. In the small 56-69-year group, the increase in depth fell short of significance, most likely because of low power. Participants were mostly white British and included more females than males, and it was suggested by the authors that clonal diversity may have been underestimated. No day 14 peak-response samples were available, so repertoires were characterized only after the peak T cell response. Reportedly, close to half of the unique spike-specific TCRs recognized epitopes lying outside the regions that are mutated in the B.1.351 and B.1.1.7 variants.

The sample's time point, from its label and the paper: baseline before first vaccination. Vaccinee samples were obtained from the UK trials COV001 and COV002, which included a single-blind randomized controlled phase 2/3 trial of AZD1222 (ChAdOx1 nCoV-19) in healthy adults. Trial participant PBMC samples were collected at day 0 and day 28 after the second dose for TCRbeta chain sequencing. The CDR3 regions of human TCRbeta chains were subjected to immunosequencing. The paper's processing steps were these. Repertoire TCRs were matched against a reference library of SARS-CoV-2-specific TCRs generated with the MIRA antigen-specificity platform. Breadth was defined as the fraction of unique TCRs that were SARS-CoV-2-associated, and depth was defined as the fraction of total T cells that were SARS-CoV-2-associated. Using the MIRA data, each spike-specific TCR was mapped to the spike region that the TCR reacts to and placed in a CD4 or CD8 class. Log10-transformed breadth and depth values were compared by one-way ANOVA with Sidak's multiple comparisons tests. TCRdb obtained this table from immuneACCESS and retained in-frame rearrangements with V and J assigned. These tables miss some clones; where compared with another copy, unresolved V genes account for less than half of the shortfall, and the remainder is unexplained. For V, J and clone size, that table is used; D and trimming come from the DNA. The sample includes over 100,000 clones, with roughly nine tenths observed a single time. The leading ten clones occupy 2% to 3% of the sample.

The germline V gene specifies ENHRY as CDR1 and SYGVKD as CDR2. The CDR3 covers 16 residues, taking in both the cysteine and the phenylalanine. Here the CDR3 DNA is all that survives: 48 bases in frame from base 1. Unmatched junction bases come to 8, with V trimmed by 0 bases and J by 9 bases. Concerning this clone: No antigen is known for it. Base qualities are missing; no much larger clone stands one base away.

Sequences were derived from peripheral blood, sampled on day 0 of AZD1222 vaccination. The chain couples TRBV10-3 to TRBJ1-6, and 7 junctional nucleotides match TRBD1. The source of this sequence is an adult in good health. The DNA is TGTGCCATCAGTGAGTCGATAGGGGGCGCAGGTTCACCCCTCCACTTT. Translated, this is CAISESIGGAGSPLHF.